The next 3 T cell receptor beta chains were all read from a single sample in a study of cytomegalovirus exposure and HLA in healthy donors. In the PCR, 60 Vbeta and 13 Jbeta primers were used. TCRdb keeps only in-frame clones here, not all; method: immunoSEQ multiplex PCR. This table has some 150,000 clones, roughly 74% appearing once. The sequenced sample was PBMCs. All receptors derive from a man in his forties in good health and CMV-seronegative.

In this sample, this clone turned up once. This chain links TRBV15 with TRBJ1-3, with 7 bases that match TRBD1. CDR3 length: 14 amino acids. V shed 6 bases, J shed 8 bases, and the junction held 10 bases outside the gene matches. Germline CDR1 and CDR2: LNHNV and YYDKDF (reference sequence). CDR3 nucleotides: TGTGCCACCAGTCCCCGAGGGGGCGCGGACACCATATATTTT. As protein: CATSPRGGADTIYF.

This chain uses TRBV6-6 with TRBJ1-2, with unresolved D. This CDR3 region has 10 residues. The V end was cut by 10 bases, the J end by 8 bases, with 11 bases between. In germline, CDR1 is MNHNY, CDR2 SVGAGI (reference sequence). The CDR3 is CAKPVNGYTF. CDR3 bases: TGTGCCAAGCCGGTAAACGGCTACACCTTC.

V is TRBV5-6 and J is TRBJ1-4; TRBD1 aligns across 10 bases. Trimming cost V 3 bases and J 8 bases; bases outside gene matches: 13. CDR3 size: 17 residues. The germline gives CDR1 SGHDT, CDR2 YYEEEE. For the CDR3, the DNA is TGTGCCAGCAGCTCCGCTAATAGGGACAGGGGCGGGGAAAAACTGTTTTTT. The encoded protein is CASSSANRDRGGEKLFF. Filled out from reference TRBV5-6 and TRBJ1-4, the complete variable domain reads DAGVTQSPTHLIKTRGQQVTLRCSPKSGHDTVSWYQQALGQGPQFIFQYYEEEERQRGNFPDRFSGHQFPNYSSELNVNALLLGDSALYLCASSSANRDRGGEKLFFGSGTQLSVL.